This TCR beta chain was documented in a study of Tregs in tolerant kidney transplant recipients. Trimming at V came to 5 bases and at J to 7 bases, leaving 8 bases not matched to a gene. This CDR3 comprises 16 residues. Looked up from germline, CDR1 is SGHTA and CDR2 is FQGTGA. TCRdb keeps only in-frame clones here, not all; method: immunoSEQ multiplex PCR. The sample shows tens of thousands of clones, and under 2% sits with its ten largest clones. A remark on this clone: The antigen remains undetermined. The read stops 3 residues short of the end of the CDR3; the missing end is completed from the germline J gene.

Recipients received nonmyeloablative bone marrow transplants from related graft donors, with transient mixed chimerism. Overall study findings and caveats: Biological reproducibility was not directly addressed, but technical replication error appeared minimal. Findings come from small patient numbers and require larger validation. Some patients' samples used different primers over time, so nucleotide sequences weren't comparable. The most relevant donor-specific Treg TCRbeta repertoire apparently came from expansion with activated donor B cells.

This specimen was CD4+ T cells from blood (PBMCs), taken 24 months after the transplant. This chain connects TRBV7-3 to TRBJ2-2; 12 bases map to TRBD2. This clonotype was obtained from a human patient who received a combined kidney and bone marrow transplant. Some T cells may have come from the graft donor. This CDR3 is CASSRRLAGDFGELFF. CDR3 DNA (partial): TGTGCCAGCAGCCGAAGACTAGCGGGAGACTTCGGGGAG.